This T cell receptor beta chain was identified during a study of T cell repertoires in cytomegalovirus infection. General observations from the study: It was HLA-C-restricted CMV-specific TCR beta clonotypes that dominated the response ex vivo.

As regards this clonotype: Its matching antigen is unknown.

TCRdb used MiXCR to reprocess the reads, holding one entry per CDR3 protein. The sample comprises 350,000 to 550,000 distinct CDR3 sequences, approximately 33% of which are singletons, and roughly 15% rests with the top ten. The CDR3 is made up of 17 amino acids. CDR1 and CDR2 (germline): SGDLS, YYNGEE. Trimming cost V 4 bases and J 5 bases; bases outside gene matches: 8. Sequenced input: PBMCs. The chain combines TRBV9 with TRBJ2-2; 13 bases are a match to TRBD2. This clonotype originated in a human donor in good health (CMV status not recorded). Some clones in this sample may be carry-over from other donors' samples. The CDR3 spells CASSPRRTSGGTGELFF. In DNA, the CDR3 is TGTGCCAGCAGCCCCCGCCGGACTAGCGGGGGAACCGGGGAGCTGTTTTTT.